These T cell receptor beta chains were read from a single sample in a study of cytomegalovirus exposure and HLA in healthy donors. Using immunoSEQ multiplex PCR, the repertoire was profiled, and TCRdb retains in-frame clones only, with some absent. The table includes under 200,000 clones, 68% detected once. Input material: PBMCs. These receptors all stem from a man aged 45-65 years in good health and CMV-seronegative. CDR3s include the opening cysteine and the closing phenylalanine or tryptophan. D genes are given only for firm matches. Not all rows give a size; the values are once, few, many and, for expanded clones, a class.

j_gene: TRBJ1-2
len: 13
d_gene: -
v_gene: TRBV7-2
abundance: -
CDR3nt: TGTGCCAGCAGCAATGGGAGGCACTATGGCTACACCTTC
CDR3aa: CASSNGRHYGYTF

j_gene: TRBJ1-1
len: 14
d_gene: -
v_gene: TRBV11-1
abundance: -
CDR3nt: TGTGCCAGCAGCTTAGGGGCAGGGAACACTGAAGCTTTCTTT
CDR3aa: CASSLGAGNTEAFF

j_gene: TRBJ2-7
len: 16
d_gene: TRBD1
v_gene: TRBV9
abundance: -
CDR3nt: TGTGCCAGCAGCGTAGCCCCTTCGGACAGGGTTAGCGAGCAGTACTTC
CDR3aa: CASSVAPSDRVSEQYF

j_gene: TRBJ2-3
len: 15
d_gene: TRBD1
v_gene: TRBV25-1
abundance: -
CDR3nt: TGTGCCAGCAGGGCTAGGACAGGGAAAACAGATACGCAGTATTTT
CDR3aa: CASRARTGKTDTQYF

j_gene: TRBJ2-7
len: 14
d_gene: TRBD2
v_gene: TRBV5-6
abundance: -
CDR3nt: TGTGCCAGCAGCTTAAGCGGGGGGCTCTACGAGCAGTACTTC
CDR3aa: CASSLSGGLYEQYF

j_gene: TRBJ1-4
len: 18
d_gene: TRBD1
v_gene: TRBV5-4
abundance: few
CDR3nt: TGTGCCAGCAGCTTGGACCCAACGCCAGGGGGAGCTAATGAAAAACTGTTTTTT
CDR3aa: CASSLDPTPGGANEKLFF

j_gene: TRBJ1-1
len: 11
d_gene: -
v_gene: TRBV2
abundance: -
CDR3nt: TGTGCCAGCAGCCGAAACAGGGAAGCTTTCTTT
CDR3aa: CASSRNREAFF

j_gene: TRBJ2-7
len: 14
d_gene: -
v_gene: TRBV19
abundance: -
CDR3nt: TGTGCCAGTAGTGTCAGGGGGGCTACCTACGAGCAGTACTTC
CDR3aa: CASSVRGATYEQYF

j_gene: TRBJ2-7
len: 11
d_gene: -
v_gene: TRBV14
abundance: few
CDR3nt: TGTGCCAGCAGCCAGCAGTACGAGCAGTACTTC
CDR3aa: CASSQQYEQYF

j_gene: TRBJ1-2
len: 14
d_gene: -
v_gene: TRBV5-1
abundance: -
CDR3nt: TGCGCCAGCAGCTTGGCCGGGGAGAACTATGGCTACACCTTC
CDR3aa: CASSLAGENYGYTF

j_gene: TRBJ1-2
len: 15
d_gene: -
v_gene: TRBV2
abundance: -
CDR3nt: TGTGCCAGCCTCGGGGGGGAGGGGTTTTGGTATGGCTACACCTTC
CDR3aa: CASLGGEGFWYGYTF

j_gene: TRBJ2-7
len: 16
d_gene: -
v_gene: TRBV7-9
abundance: -
CDR3nt: TGTGCCAGCACTCCTGGGGTAGGGACAAGCTCCTACGAGCAGTACTTC
CDR3aa: CASTPGVGTSSYEQYF

j_gene: TRBJ1-1
len: 13
d_gene: -
v_gene: TRBV18
abundance: -
CDR3nt: TGTGCCAGCTCACCTAACAGCTACACTGAAGCTTTCTTT
CDR3aa: CASSPNSYTEAFF

j_gene: TRBJ2-3
len: 16
d_gene: TRBD2
v_gene: TRBV5-1
abundance: few
CDR3nt: TGCGCCAGCAGCCTGGGGACTAGCGGGGTGACAGATACGCAGTATTTT
CDR3aa: CASSLGTSGVTDTQYF

j_gene: TRBJ2-7
len: 13
d_gene: -
v_gene: TRBV6-5
abundance: -
CDR3nt: TGTGCCAGCAGTTACTGGCAGGCTAAGGAGCAGTACTTC
CDR3aa: CASSYWQAKEQYF

j_gene: TRBJ1-2
len: 12
d_gene: -
v_gene: TRBV25-1
abundance: -
CDR3nt: TGTGCCAGCAGTGGAGGAAACTATGGCTACACCTTC
CDR3aa: CASSGGNYGYTF

j_gene: TRBJ1-5
len: 17
d_gene: -
v_gene: TRBV7-9
abundance: -
CDR3nt: TGTGCCAGCAGCTTAGGAAATGGAGGGATAGGCAATCAGCCCCAGCATTTT
CDR3aa: CASSLGNGGIGNQPQHF

j_gene: TRBJ2-7
len: 15
d_gene: TRBD1
v_gene: TRBV11-2
abundance: -
CDR3nt: TGTGCCAGCAGCCACTGGGACAGGGGGGTCCACGAGCAGTACTTC
CDR3aa: CASSHWDRGVHEQYF

j_gene: TRBJ1-6
len: 15
d_gene: -
v_gene: TRBV7-9
abundance: -
CDR3nt: TGTGCCAGCAGTCTATCTGGGGCTGATAATTCACCCCTCCACTTT
CDR3aa: CASSLSGADNSPLHF

j_gene: TRBJ1-2
len: 15
d_gene: -
v_gene: TRBV4-1
abundance: few
CDR3nt: TGCGCCAGCAGCCAAGATTTGGGCGAAAGCTATGGCTACACCTTC
CDR3aa: CASSQDLGESYGYTF

j_gene: TRBJ1-1
len: 14
d_gene: TRBD1
v_gene: TRBV19
abundance: -
CDR3nt: TGTGCCAGTAGTTCGACAGGGGGGACAGGTGAAGCTTTCTTT
CDR3aa: CASSSTGGTGEAFF

j_gene: TRBJ2-3
len: 16
d_gene: -
v_gene: TRBV14
abundance: -
CDR3nt: TGTGCCAGCAGCCAAGGGACTACATTTAGCACAGATACGCAGTATTTT
CDR3aa: CASSQGTTFSTDTQYF

j_gene: TRBJ2-7
len: 13
d_gene: -
v_gene: TRBV7-2
abundance: -
CDR3nt: TGTGCCAGCAGTTCCCGGTCCCAATACGAGCAGTACTTC
CDR3aa: CASSSRSQYEQYF